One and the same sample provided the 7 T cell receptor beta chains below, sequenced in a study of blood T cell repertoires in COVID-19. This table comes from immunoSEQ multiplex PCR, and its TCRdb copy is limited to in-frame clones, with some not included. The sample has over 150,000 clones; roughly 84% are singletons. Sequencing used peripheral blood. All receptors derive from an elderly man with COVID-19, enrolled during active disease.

CDR3 in DNA: TGTGCCAGCAGTGATCAAGGTAGCAACGCTGAAGCTTTCTTT. Protein product: CASSDQGSNAEAFF. This rearrangement joins TRBV6-6 to TRBJ1-1; D gene uncertain. Germline CDR1 reads MNHNY; CDR2 reads SVGAGI (reference sequence). The V end lost 5 bases, the J end lost 6 bases, and 16 bases lay between the germline ends. This CDR3 comprises 14 residues.

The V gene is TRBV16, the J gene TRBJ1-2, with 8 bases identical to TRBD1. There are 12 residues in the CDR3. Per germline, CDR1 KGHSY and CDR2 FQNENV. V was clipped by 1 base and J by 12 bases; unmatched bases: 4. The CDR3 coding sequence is TGTGCCAGCAGCCAATATACAGGGGGGAACACCTTC. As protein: CASSQYTGGNTF.

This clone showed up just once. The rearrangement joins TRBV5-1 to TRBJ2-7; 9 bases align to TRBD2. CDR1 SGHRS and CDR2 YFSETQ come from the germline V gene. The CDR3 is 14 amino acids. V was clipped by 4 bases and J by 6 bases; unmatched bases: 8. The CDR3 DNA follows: TGCGCCAGCAGCGGGTCGGGACTAGCCTTCGAGCAGTACTTC. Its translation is CASSGSGLAFEQYF.

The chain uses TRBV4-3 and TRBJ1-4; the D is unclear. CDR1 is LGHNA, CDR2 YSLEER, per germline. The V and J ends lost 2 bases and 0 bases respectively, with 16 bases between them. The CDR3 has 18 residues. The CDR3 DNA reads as TGCGCCAGCAGCCAATACCACTCCTTGCAGGCAACTAATGAAAAACTGTTTTTT. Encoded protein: CASSQYHSLQATNEKLFF.

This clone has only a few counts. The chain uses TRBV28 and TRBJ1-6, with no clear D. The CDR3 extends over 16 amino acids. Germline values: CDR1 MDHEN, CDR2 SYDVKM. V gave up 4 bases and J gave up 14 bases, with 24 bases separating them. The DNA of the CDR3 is TGTGCCAGCAGTTCCCTCGAACACGCGCCTAGATATGCCCTCCACTTT. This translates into CASSSLEHAPRYALHF.

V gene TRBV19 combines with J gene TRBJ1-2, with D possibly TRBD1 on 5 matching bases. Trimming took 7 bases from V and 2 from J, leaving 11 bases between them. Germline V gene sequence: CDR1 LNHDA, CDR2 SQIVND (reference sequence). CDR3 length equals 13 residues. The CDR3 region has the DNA TGTGCCAGTACCCCAGGGAACAACTATGGCTACACCTTC. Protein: CASTPGNNYGYTF.

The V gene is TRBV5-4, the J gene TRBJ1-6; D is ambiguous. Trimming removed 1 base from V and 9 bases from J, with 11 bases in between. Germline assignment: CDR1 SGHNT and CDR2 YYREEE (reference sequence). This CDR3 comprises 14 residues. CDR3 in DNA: TGTGCCAGCAGCTTGAGAGGACGGGGTTCACCCCTCCACTTT. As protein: CASSLRGRGSPLHF. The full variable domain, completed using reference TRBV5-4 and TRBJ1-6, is ETGVTQSPTHLIKTRGQQVTLRCSSQSGHNTVSWYQQALGQGPQFIFQYYREEENGRGNFPPRFSGLQFPNYSSELNVNALELDDSALYLCASSLRGRGSPLHFGNGTRLTVT.